These T cell receptor beta chains were read from a single sample in a study of cytomegalovirus exposure and HLA in healthy donors. Assay used: immunoSEQ multiplex PCR; TCRdb lists only in-frame clones, some missing. This table has over 100,000 clones, approximately 81% appearing once. The source material was PBMCs. Every receptor here comes from a woman aged 25 to 39 in good health and CMV-seronegative. Both conserved end residues are part of each CDR3. The order of the fields is D gene, clone size, V gene, J gene, CDR3 protein, CDR3 DNA. The D gene is left open where the match is weak. Size is omitted from some rows. Given values are once, few, many or a class for expanded clones.

d_call: .
clone_size: .
v_call: TRBV29-1
j_call: TRBJ2-1
cdr3_aa: CSVATGRSEQFF
cdr3_nt: TGCAGCGTTGCCACAGGGCGCAGCGAGCAGTTCTTC

d_call: TRBD1
clone_size: .
v_call: TRBV7-8
j_call: TRBJ2-1
cdr3_aa: CASSLAGTAVGSYNEQFF
cdr3_nt: TGTGCCAGCAGCTTAGCAGGGACAGCCGTCGGCTCCTACAATGAGCAGTTCTTC

d_call: .
clone_size: .
v_call: TRBV27
j_call: TRBJ1-2
cdr3_aa: CASSPLTGGYTF
cdr3_nt: TGTGCCAGCAGTCCCCTAACAGGGGGCTACACCTTC

d_call: .
clone_size: .
v_call: TRBV7-2
j_call: TRBJ1-3
cdr3_aa: CASSPRGGTGNTIYF
cdr3_nt: TGTGCCAGCAGCCCCCGGGGAGGAACTGGAAACACCATATATTTT

d_call: .
clone_size: .
v_call: TRBV29-1
j_call: TRBJ1-4
cdr3_aa: CSVGQEKLFF
cdr3_nt: TGCAGCGTTGGACAGGAAAAACTGTTTTTT

d_call: TRBD2
clone_size: .
v_call: TRBV7-6
j_call: TRBJ2-2
cdr3_aa: CASSSSAGGMNTGELFF
cdr3_nt: TGTGCCAGCAGCTCCTCAGCGGGAGGCATGAACACCGGGGAGCTGTTTTTT

d_call: .
clone_size: .
v_call: TRBV5-1
j_call: TRBJ1-4
cdr3_aa: CASSPGGSNEKLFF
cdr3_nt: TGCGCCAGCAGCCCGGGGGGGTCGAATGAAAAACTGTTTTTT

d_call: .
clone_size: .
v_call: TRBV7-2
j_call: TRBJ2-7
cdr3_aa: CASSLAPGKNYEQYF
cdr3_nt: TGTGCCAGCAGCTTAGCTCCGGGAAAAAACTACGAGCAGTACTTC

d_call: TRBD1
clone_size: .
v_call: TRBV6-1
j_call: TRBJ1-1
cdr3_aa: CASRAGQGSNTEAFF
cdr3_nt: TGTGCCAGCAGGGCCGGACAGGGTTCGAACACTGAAGCTTTCTTT

d_call: TRBD2
clone_size: .
v_call: TRBV7-2
j_call: TRBJ2-2
cdr3_aa: CASRPGGVNTGELFF
cdr3_nt: TGTGCCAGCCGCCCGGGGGGGGTGAACACCGGGGAGCTGTTTTTT

d_call: TRBD1
clone_size: .
v_call: TRBV10-3
j_call: TRBJ1-1
cdr3_aa: CAISVKQGANTEAFF
cdr3_nt: TGTGCCATCAGTGTAAAACAGGGGGCGAACACTGAAGCTTTCTTT

d_call: TRBD2
clone_size: .
v_call: TRBV7-9
j_call: TRBJ2-7
cdr3_aa: CASSPTSGFYEQYF
cdr3_nt: TGTGCCAGCAGCCCCACTAGCGGGTTCTACGAGCAGTACTTC

d_call: TRBD2
clone_size: .
v_call: TRBV2
j_call: TRBJ2-7
cdr3_aa: CASSGTSGTYYEQYF
cdr3_nt: TGTGCCAGCAGTGGTACTAGCGGGACTTACTACGAGCAGTACTTC

d_call: .
clone_size: .
v_call: TRBV28
j_call: TRBJ2-2
cdr3_aa: CATRETSNTGELFF
cdr3_nt: TGTGCCACCCGGGAGACTTCGAACACCGGGGAGCTGTTTTTT

d_call: .
clone_size: .
v_call: TRBV7-6
j_call: TRBJ1-6
cdr3_aa: CASSLEDPGALHF
cdr3_nt: TGTGCCAGCAGCTTAGAAGACCCGGGGGCCCTCCACTTT

d_call: .
clone_size: .
v_call: TRBV10-3
j_call: TRBJ2-1
cdr3_aa: CAISDSGIHEQFF
cdr3_nt: TGTGCCATCAGTGATAGCGGTATCCATGAGCAGTTCTTC

d_call: .
clone_size: few
v_call: TRBV7-6
j_call: TRBJ2-7
cdr3_aa: CASSPEAAGTGGYEQYF
cdr3_nt: TGTGCCAGCAGCCCAGAGGCGGCCGGGACTGGGGGGTACGAGCAGTACTTC

d_call: .
clone_size: .
v_call: TRBV11-2
j_call: TRBJ2-7
cdr3_aa: CASSSTVASYEQYF
cdr3_nt: TGTGCCAGCAGCTCGACAGTCGCGTCCTACGAGCAGTACTTC

d_call: TRBD2
clone_size: .
v_call: TRBV7-2
j_call: TRBJ2-1
cdr3_aa: CASSLRPGLAGLEQFF
cdr3_nt: TGTGCCAGCAGCTTAAGGCCGGGACTAGCGGGTCTTGAGCAGTTCTTC

d_call: TRBD1
clone_size: .
v_call: TRBV5-1
j_call: TRBJ1-1
cdr3_aa: CASSPNYDRGKWNTEAFF
cdr3_nt: TGCGCCAGCAGCCCTAACTATGACAGGGGGAAATGGAACACTGAAGCTTTCTTT

d_call: TRBD2
clone_size: .
v_call: TRBV28
j_call: TRBJ2-2
cdr3_aa: CASSLGGIGELFF
cdr3_nt: TGTGCCAGCAGTTTGGGGGGGATCGGGGAGCTGTTTTTT

d_call: TRBD1
clone_size: .
v_call: TRBV18
j_call: TRBJ2-7
cdr3_aa: CASSPSLSGQGPYEQYF
cdr3_nt: TGTGCCAGCTCACCCTCACTATCAGGACAGGGTCCCTACGAGCAGTACTTC

d_call: TRBD2
clone_size: .
v_call: TRBV14
j_call: TRBJ2-3
cdr3_aa: CASSRYSGLAGRSTYTQYF
cdr3_nt: TGTGCCAGCAGCCGCTACTCGGGACTAGCGGGAAGATCCACGTATACGCAGTATTTT

d_call: TRBD2
clone_size: .
v_call: TRBV10-2
j_call: TRBJ2-6
cdr3_aa: CASSDGTSGSGANVLTF
cdr3_nt: TGCGCCAGCAGTGACGGGACTAGCGGGAGTGGGGCCAACGTCCTGACTTTC

d_call: TRBD1
clone_size: .
v_call: TRBV2
j_call: TRBJ2-5
cdr3_aa: CASSRQGIETQYF
cdr3_nt: TGTGCCAGCAGTCGACAGGGCATAGAGACCCAGTACTTC

d_call: .
clone_size: .
v_call: TRBV7-6
j_call: TRBJ2-3
cdr3_aa: CASSLVGSGPADTQYF
cdr3_nt: TGTGCCAGCAGCTTAGTCGGCAGCGGGCCGGCAGATACGCAGTATTTT

d_call: .
clone_size: .
v_call: TRBV7-2
j_call: TRBJ2-3
cdr3_aa: CASTLGLGDTQYF
cdr3_nt: TGTGCCAGCACTTTAGGACTCGGGGATACGCAGTATTTT

d_call: TRBD1
clone_size: .
v_call: TRBV30
j_call: TRBJ1-4
cdr3_aa: CACQPGQGFEELFF
cdr3_nt: TGTGCCTGCCAACCGGGACAGGGATTTGAAGAACTGTTTTTT

d_call: TRBD2
clone_size: .
v_call: TRBV5-1
j_call: TRBJ2-1
cdr3_aa: CASSPGLAVSYNEQFF
cdr3_nt: TGCGCCAGCAGCCCAGGACTAGCGGTCTCCTACAATGAGCAGTTCTTC

d_call: TRBD1
clone_size: once
v_call: TRBV4-1
j_call: TRBJ1-2
cdr3_aa: CASSQEGTGGYGYTF
cdr3_nt: TGCGCCAGCAGCCAAGAGGGGACAGGGGGCTATGGCTACACCTTC

d_call: .
clone_size: once
v_call: TRBV5-5
j_call: TRBJ1-5
cdr3_aa: CASSLVGSRAQPQHF
cdr3_nt: TGTGCCAGCAGCTTGGTCGGATCCAGGGCTCAGCCCCAGCATTTT

d_call: .
clone_size: .
v_call: TRBV10-3
j_call: TRBJ1-6
cdr3_aa: CAISTDRSGDSPLHF
cdr3_nt: TGTGCCATCAGTACTGACAGGAGTGGGGATTCACCCCTCCACTTT

d_call: .
clone_size: .
v_call: TRBV18
j_call: TRBJ1-4
cdr3_aa: CASSFGDEKLFF
cdr3_nt: TGTGCCAGCTCTTTCGGAGATGAAAAACTGTTTTTT